This T cell receptor beta chain was recorded in a study of cytomegalovirus exposure and HLA in healthy donors. General study points: Analyses of presence and absence presupposed an approximately uniform sequencing depth across donors.

The CDR3 has 13 residues. V gave up 3 bases and J gave up 0 bases, with 5 bases separating them. Germline loops: CDR1 MNHEY, CDR2 SMNVEV (reference sequence). The PCR contained 60 Vbeta and 13 Jbeta primers. The repertoire was sequenced with immunoSEQ multiplex PCR; TCRdb's copy has only in-frame clones and lacks some. The table shows 210,000 or so clones, with about 80% occurring only once. To note about this clone: Its target is unknown.

The chain uses TRBV27 and TRBJ1-1; no firm D call. Sequencing was carried out using PBMCs. This receptor was identified in a woman aged 35 to 49 in good health and CMV-seronegative. The CDR3 DNA follows: TGTGCCAGCAGTTTGCTAATGAACACTGAAGCTTTCTTT. Translating gives CASSLLMNTEAFF.